The rows below give T cell receptor beta chains drawn from one sample of a study of blood T cell repertoires in COVID-19. Here immunoSEQ multiplex PCR was the method, and the copy in TCRdb shows in-frame clones only, minus some. The data hold around 300,000 clones, with 83% observed a single time. Sequenced sample: peripheral blood. The receptors shown here come from a woman between 45 and 60 years old who had recovered from COVID-19. CDR3s leave out the opening cysteine and the closing phenylalanine or tryptophan. Some rows mark clone size as missing; the rest say once, few, many or name a class of expanded clone.

>TRBJ2-2|.|TRBV27
ASSLAGVITGELF
>TRBJ2-2|.|TRBV5-4
ASSQGGRATGELF
>TRBJ1-4|few|TRBV6-5
ASRKTGGDEKLF
>TRBJ2-7|.|TRBV28
ASSFSLAGGGSYEQY
>TRBJ2-7|.|TRBV27
ASSLGGGEQY
>TRBJ1-1|few|TRBV6-1
ASSEPTWGQNEAF
>TRBJ2-7|.|TRBV6-1
ASSEWRYEQY
>TRBJ1-5|.|TRBV28
ASGTDRGQPQH
>TRBJ1-5|.|TRBV6-2/TRBV6-3
ASSYKRGRGGQPQH
>TRBJ2-1|.|TRBV11-2
ASSFSLAGHNEQF
>TRBJ1-1|.|TRBV12-3/TRBV12-4
ASRDMNTEAF
>TRBJ2-5|.|TRBV7-2
ASSLVGLAGGQKTQY
>TRBJ1-1|.|TRBV3-1/TRBV3-2
ASSQAPGVLAEAF
>TRBJ2-7|.|TRBV5-1
ASSLESSEQY
>TRBJ2-5|.|TRBV2
ASRQDSSQETQY
>TRBJ2-7|few|TRBV18
ASSPEQGASYEQY
>TRBJ2-7|.|TRBV6-6
ASSYGRDRSYEQY
>TRBJ2-1|.|TRBV7-2
ASSLGLAINEQF
>TRBJ2-2|few|TRBV28
ASILGGGGGTGELF
>TRBJ2-1|.|TRBV28
ASSLVPGLAANEQF
>TRBJ2-3|.|TRBV9
ASSPRGAGSTDTQY